A selection of T cell receptor beta chains follows, all from one sample in a study of cytomegalovirus exposure and HLA in healthy donors. Data came from immunoSEQ multiplex PCR; TCRdb stores just in-frame clones and leaves some out. The sample holds about 40,000 clones, 60% to 75% seen once. The sample consisted of PBMCs. The source is a man in his forties in good health and CMV-seronegative. CDR3s include the opening cysteine and the closing phenylalanine or tryptophan. D genes are given only for firm matches. Size is omitted from some rows. Given values are once, few, many or a class for expanded clones.

J,size,D,V,CDR3,DNA
TRBJ1-5,few,-,TRBV30,CAWGPGGGHQPQHF,TGTGCCTGGGGCCCCGGCGGGGGGCATCAGCCCCAGCATTTT
TRBJ1-1,-,TRBD1,TRBV4-2,CASSPVPDRVNTEAFF,TGTGCCAGCAGCCCGGTCCCGGACAGGGTGAACACTGAAGCTTTCTTT
TRBJ1-1,few,-,TRBV30,CAWSVSGSSTEAFF,TGTGCCTGGAGTGTATCAGGGTCGAGCACTGAAGCTTTCTTT
TRBJ1-6,-,TRBD1,TRBV10-3,CAIIWDSPVNSPLHF,TGTGCCATCATATGGGACAGCCCAGTAAATTCACCCCTCCACTTT
TRBJ1-4,few,-,TRBV5-1,CASSLVGQGMEKLFF,TGCGCCAGCAGCTTGGTAGGGCAGGGCATGGAAAAACTGTTTTTT
TRBJ1-5,once,TRBD1,TRBV6-1,CASSLGQGINQPQHF,TGTGCCAGCAGCTTGGGACAGGGGATTAATCAGCCCCAGCATTTT
TRBJ1-4,-,TRBD1,TRBV29-1,CSVRQGDEKLFF,TGCAGCGTTCGACAGGGAGATGAAAAACTGTTTTTT
TRBJ1-2,-,-,TRBV6-1,CASGRGGQPYGYTF,TGTGCCAGTGGGAGAGGCGGACAGCCCTATGGCTACACCTTC
TRBJ2-6,-,-,TRBV7-6,CASSPVQGRSGANVLTF,TGTGCCAGCAGCCCAGTACAGGGACGCTCTGGGGCCAACGTCCTGACTTTC
TRBJ2-7,-,TRBD1,TRBV7-8,CASSPGQGSAYEQYF,TGTGCCAGCAGCCCCGGACAGGGGTCAGCCTACGAGCAGTACTTC
TRBJ2-7,-,-,TRBV6-1,CASSEMVQGEQYF,TGTGCCAGCAGTGAAATGGTCCAGGGCGAGCAGTACTTC
TRBJ2-5,-,TRBD2,TRBV11-2,CAGGLGETQYF,TGTGCCGGGGGACTAGGGGAGACCCAGTACTTC
TRBJ2-7,-,-,TRBV7-3,CASRRRGRQYF,TGTGCCAGCAGACGCAGGGGACGGCAGTACTTC
TRBJ1-1,-,-,TRBV9,CASSEGGYTEAFF,TGTGCCAGCAGCGAGGGAGGGTATACTGAAGCTTTCTTT
TRBJ2-3,-,TRBD1,TRBV2,CASSETGGATDTQYF,TGTGCCAGCAGTGAGACAGGGGGCGCAACAGATACGCAGTATTTT
TRBJ2-7,-,TRBD1,TRBV5-6,CASSRPGTGSEQYF,TGTGCCAGCAGCCGTCCCGGGACAGGGTCCGAGCAGTACTTC
TRBJ1-6,few,-,TRBV7-9,CASRAGQGNSPLHF,TGTGCCAGCAGGGCGGGGCAGGGCAATTCACCCCTCCACTTT
TRBJ2-7,-,-,TRBV4-1,CASSQVTSPSYEQYF,TGCGCCAGCAGCCAAGTCACATCCCCGTCCTACGAGCAGTACTTC
TRBJ2-5,-,TRBD2,TRBV2,CASRSPGLAEQETQYF,TGTGCCAGCAGGTCACCGGGACTAGCGGAACAAGAGACCCAGTACTTC
TRBJ1-1,few,-,TRBV6-1,CASSEALQDWNTEAFF,TGTGCCAGCAGTGAAGCGCTTCAGGACTGGAACACTGAAGCTTTCTTT
TRBJ2-7,-,TRBD1,TRBV7-2,CASSLAGQGIHSYEQYF,TGTGCCAGCAGCTTAGCGGGACAGGGGATTCACTCCTACGAGCAGTACTTC
TRBJ1-2,-,-,TRBV30,CAWSVPQNYGYTF,TGTGCCTGGAGCGTCCCACAGAACTATGGCTACACCTTC
TRBJ2-2,few,TRBD2,TRBV4-3,CASSQGLAVNTGELFF,TGCGCCAGCAGCCAAGGACTAGCGGTGAACACCGGGGAGCTGTTTTTT
TRBJ1-2,once,TRBD1,TRBV25-1,CASSAAGPGGGYTF,TGTGCCAGCAGTGCGGCGGGCCCAGGGGGTGGCTACACCTTC
TRBJ2-4,-,TRBD1,TRBV14,CASSPEDETGGARGKNIQYF,TGTGCCAGCAGCCCAGAAGACGAGACAGGGGGAGCAAGGGGCAAAAACATTCAGTACTTC